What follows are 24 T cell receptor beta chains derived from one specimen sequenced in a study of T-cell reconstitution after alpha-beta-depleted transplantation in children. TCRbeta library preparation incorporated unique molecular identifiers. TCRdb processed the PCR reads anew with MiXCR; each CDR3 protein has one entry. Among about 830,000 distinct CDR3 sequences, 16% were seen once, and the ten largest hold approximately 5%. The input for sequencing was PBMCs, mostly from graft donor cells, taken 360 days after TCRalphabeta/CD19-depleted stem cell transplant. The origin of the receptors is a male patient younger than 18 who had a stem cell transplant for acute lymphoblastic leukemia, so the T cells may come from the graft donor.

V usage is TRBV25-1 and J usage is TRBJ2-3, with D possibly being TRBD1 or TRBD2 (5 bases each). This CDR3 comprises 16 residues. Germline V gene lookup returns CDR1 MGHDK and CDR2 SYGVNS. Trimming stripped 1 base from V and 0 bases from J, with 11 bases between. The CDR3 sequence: CASSEFRDPSTDTQYF. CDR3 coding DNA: TGTGCCAGCAGTGAATTCCGGGACCCAAGCACAGATACGCAGTATTTT.

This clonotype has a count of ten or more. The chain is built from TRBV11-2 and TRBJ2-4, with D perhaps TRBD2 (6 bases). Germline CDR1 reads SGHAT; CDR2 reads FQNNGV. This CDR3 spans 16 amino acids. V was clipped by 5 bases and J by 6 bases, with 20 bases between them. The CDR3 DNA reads TGTGCCAGCAGCGCCGGGAGTCGGGGCTTTGGAAACATTCAGTACTTC. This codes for CASSAGSRGFGNIQYF.

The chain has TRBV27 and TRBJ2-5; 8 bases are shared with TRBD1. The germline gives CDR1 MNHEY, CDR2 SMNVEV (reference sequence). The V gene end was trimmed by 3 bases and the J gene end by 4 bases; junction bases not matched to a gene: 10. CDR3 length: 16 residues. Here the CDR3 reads CASSFVGQGRRETQYF. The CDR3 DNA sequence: TGTGCCAGCAGTTTCGTCGGACAGGGTCGAAGAGAGACCCAGTACTTC.

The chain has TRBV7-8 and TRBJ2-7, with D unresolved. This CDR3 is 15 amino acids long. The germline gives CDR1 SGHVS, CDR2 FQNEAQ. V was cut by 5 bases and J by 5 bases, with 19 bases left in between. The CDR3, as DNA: TGTGCCAGCAGCCCCCGACGAGGAGAAACCGACGAGCAGTACTTC. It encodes CASSPRRGETDEQYF.

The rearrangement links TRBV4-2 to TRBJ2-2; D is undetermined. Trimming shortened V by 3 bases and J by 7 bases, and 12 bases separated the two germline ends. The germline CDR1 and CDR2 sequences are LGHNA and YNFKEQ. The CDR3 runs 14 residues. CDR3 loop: CASSQAIVFGELFF. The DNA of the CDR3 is TGTGCCAGCAGCCAGGCCATAGTGTTCGGGGAGCTGTTTTTT.

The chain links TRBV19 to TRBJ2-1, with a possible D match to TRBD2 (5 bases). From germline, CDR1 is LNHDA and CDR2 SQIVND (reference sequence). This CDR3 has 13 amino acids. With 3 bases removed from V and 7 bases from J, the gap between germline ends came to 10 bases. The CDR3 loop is CASSIRRKNEQFF. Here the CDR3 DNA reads TGTGCCAGTAGTATTCGGAGGAAGAATGAGCAGTTCTTC.

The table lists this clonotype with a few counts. In DNA form, the CDR3 reads TGCAGTGCTAGAGGGCTAGCAGAGACCCAGTACTTC. Encoded protein: CSARGLAETQYF. V gene TRBV20-1 combines with J gene TRBJ2-5; a possible D gene is TRBD2 (5 bases). Germline CDR1 is DFQATT and CDR2 is SNEGSKA (reference sequence). V lost 1 base and J lost 4, with 7 bases in between. There are 12 residues in the CDR3.

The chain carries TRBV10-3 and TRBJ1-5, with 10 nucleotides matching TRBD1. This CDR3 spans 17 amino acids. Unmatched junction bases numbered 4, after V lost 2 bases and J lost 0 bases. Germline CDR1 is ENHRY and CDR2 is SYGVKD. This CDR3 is CAISEGQGGFSNQPQHF. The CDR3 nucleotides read TGTGCCATCAGTGAGGGACAGGGGGGATTTAGCAATCAGCCCCAGCATTTT.

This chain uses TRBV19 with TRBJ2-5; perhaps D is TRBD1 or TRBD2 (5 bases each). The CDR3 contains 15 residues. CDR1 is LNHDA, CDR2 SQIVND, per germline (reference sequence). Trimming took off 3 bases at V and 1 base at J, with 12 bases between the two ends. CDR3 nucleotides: TGTGCCAGTAGTATCAATCGGGGCACCCAAGAGACCCAGTACTTC. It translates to CASSINRGTQETQYF.

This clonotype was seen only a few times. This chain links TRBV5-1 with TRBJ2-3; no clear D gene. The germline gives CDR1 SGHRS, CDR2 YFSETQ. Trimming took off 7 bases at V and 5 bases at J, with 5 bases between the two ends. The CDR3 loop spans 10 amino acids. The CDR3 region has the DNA TGCGCCAGCTCCGAAGATACGCAGTATTTT. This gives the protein CASSEDTQYF.

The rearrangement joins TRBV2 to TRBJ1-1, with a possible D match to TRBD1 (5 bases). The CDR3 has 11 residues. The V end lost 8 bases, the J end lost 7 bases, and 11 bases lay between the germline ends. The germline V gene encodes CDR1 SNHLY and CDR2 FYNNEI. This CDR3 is CASDRGNEAFF. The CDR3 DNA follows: TGTGCCAGCGACCGGGGGAATGAAGCTTTCTTT. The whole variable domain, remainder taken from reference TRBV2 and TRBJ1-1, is EPEVTQTPSHQVTQMGQEVILRCVPISNHLYFYWYRQILGQKVEFLVSFYNNEISEKSEIFDDQFSVERPDGSNFTLKIRSTKLEDSAMYFCASDRGNEAFFGQGTRLTVV.

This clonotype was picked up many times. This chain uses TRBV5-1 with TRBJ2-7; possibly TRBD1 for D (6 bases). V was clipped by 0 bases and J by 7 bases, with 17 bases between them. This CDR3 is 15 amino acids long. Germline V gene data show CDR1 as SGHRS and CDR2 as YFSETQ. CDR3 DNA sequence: TGCGCCAGCAGCTTGGAAGGGACACCCAAACGAGAGCAGTACTTC. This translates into CASSLEGTPKREQYF.

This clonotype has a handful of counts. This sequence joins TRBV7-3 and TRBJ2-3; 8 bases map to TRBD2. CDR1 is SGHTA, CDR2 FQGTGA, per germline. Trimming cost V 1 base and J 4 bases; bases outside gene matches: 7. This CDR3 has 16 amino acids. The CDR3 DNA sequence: TGTGCCAGCAGCTTAAAAGCGGGAGAGTACCCAGATACGCAGTATTTT. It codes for CASSLKAGEYPDTQYF.

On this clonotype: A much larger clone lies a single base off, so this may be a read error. CDR3 sequence (DNA): TGTGCCAGAAGTAGAGGACAGGGTGGTAACTCCTACGAGCAGTACTTC. Translating it yields CARSRGQGGNSYEQYF. The chain is built from TRBV12-3 or TRBV12-4 and TRBJ2-7, with 8 bases identical to TRBD1. After removal of 9 bases from V and 0 bases from J, the junction contained 13 bases not matched to a gene. This CDR3 has 16 residues.

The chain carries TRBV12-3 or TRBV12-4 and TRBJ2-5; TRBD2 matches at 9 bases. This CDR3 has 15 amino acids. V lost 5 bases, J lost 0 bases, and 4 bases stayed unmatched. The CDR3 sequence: CASSPSGRNQETQYF. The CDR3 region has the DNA TGTGCCAGCAGTCCAAGCGGGAGGAACCAAGAGACCCAGTACTTC.

CDR3 sequence reads: CASSLLAGEGETQYF. The CDR3 region has the DNA TGTGCCAGCAGTTTGCTAGCGGGAGAGGGAGAGACCCAGTACTTC. The chain carries TRBV28 and TRBJ2-5, with 10 positions matching TRBD2. The V and J ends lost 3 bases and 4 bases, in that order; junction bases with no gene match: 5. The CDR3 totals 15 residues. Germline CDR1 is MDHEN and CDR2 is SYDVKM.

CDR3 in amino acids: CASSFWADTDTQYF. The CDR3 DNA reads TGCGCCAGCAGCTTCTGGGCCGACACAGATACGCAGTATTTT. The V gene is TRBV5-1, the J gene TRBJ2-3, with D hard to call. V was clipped by 2 bases and J by 2 bases, with 9 bases between them. The length of the CDR3 is 14 residues. The germline gives CDR1 SGHRS, CDR2 YFSETQ.

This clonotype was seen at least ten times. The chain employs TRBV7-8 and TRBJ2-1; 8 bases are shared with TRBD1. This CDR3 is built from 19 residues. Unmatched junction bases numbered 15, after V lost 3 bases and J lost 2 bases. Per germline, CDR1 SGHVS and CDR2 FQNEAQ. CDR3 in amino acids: CASSFTGQARISPYNEQFF. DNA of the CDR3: TGTGCCAGCAGCTTCACGGGACAGGCCCGAATTTCTCCCTACAATGAGCAGTTCTTC.

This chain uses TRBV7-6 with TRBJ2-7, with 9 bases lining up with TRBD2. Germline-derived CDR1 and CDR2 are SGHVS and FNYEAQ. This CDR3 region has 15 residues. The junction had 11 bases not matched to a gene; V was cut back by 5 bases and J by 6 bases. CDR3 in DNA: TGTGCCAGCAGCCCGACTAGCGGACCTAGTGGCGAGCAGTACTTC. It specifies CASSPTSGPSGEQYF.

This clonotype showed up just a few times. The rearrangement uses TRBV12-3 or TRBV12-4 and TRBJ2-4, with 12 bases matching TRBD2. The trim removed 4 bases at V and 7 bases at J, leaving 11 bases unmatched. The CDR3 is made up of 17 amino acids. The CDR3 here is CASSSGLAGGPGNIQYF. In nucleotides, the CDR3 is TGTGCCAGCAGTTCCGGCCTAGCGGGAGGGCCGGGGAACATTCAGTACTTC.

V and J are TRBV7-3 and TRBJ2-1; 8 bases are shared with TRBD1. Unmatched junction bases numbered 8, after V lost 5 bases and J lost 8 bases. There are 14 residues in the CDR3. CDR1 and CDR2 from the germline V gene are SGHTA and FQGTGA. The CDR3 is CASSPGGVMDEQFF. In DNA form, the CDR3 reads TGTGCCAGCAGCCCAGGGGGCGTAATGGATGAGCAGTTCTTC. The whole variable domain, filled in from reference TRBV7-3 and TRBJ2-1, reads GAGVSQTPSNKVTEKGKYVELRCDPISGHTALYWYRQSLGQGPEFLIYFQGTGAADDSGLPNDRFFAVRPEGSVSTLKIQRTERGDSAVYLCASSPGGVMDEQFFGPGTRLTVL.

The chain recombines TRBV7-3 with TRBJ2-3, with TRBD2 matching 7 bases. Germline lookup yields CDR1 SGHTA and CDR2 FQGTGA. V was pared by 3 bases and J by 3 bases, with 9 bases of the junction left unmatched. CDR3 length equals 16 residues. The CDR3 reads CASSLRESRGTDTQYF. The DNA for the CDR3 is TGTGCCAGCAGCTTGCGGGAGTCCCGGGGGACAGATACGCAGTATTTT.

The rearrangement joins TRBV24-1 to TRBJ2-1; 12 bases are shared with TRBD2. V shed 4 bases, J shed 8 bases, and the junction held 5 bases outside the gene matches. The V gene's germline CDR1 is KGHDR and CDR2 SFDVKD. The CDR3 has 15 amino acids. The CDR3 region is CATSDPTSGSYEQFF. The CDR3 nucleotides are TGTGCCACCAGTGACCCGACTAGCGGGAGCTATGAGCAGTTCTTC.

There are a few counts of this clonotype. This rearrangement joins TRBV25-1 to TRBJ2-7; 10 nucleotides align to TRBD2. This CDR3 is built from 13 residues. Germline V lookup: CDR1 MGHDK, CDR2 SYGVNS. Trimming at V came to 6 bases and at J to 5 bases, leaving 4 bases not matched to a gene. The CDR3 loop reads CASRGGLANEQYF. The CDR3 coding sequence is TGTGCCAGCAGGGGGGGACTAGCGAACGAGCAGTACTTC.